This entry describes one T cell receptor (beta chain). CDR3 length equals 15 residues. Germline loops: CDR1 SEHNR, CDR2 FQNEAQ (reference sequence). Trimming shortened V by 5 bases and J by 4 bases, and 17 bases separated the two germline ends. CD45RO-negative cells were positively selected for CCR7, leaving out terminally differentiated effector memory CD45RA+ cells. TCRdb keeps only in-frame clones here, not all; method: immunoSEQ multiplex PCR. Among approximately 720,000 clones listed, 92% were seen once. This sample was included in a study of shared clonotypes between healthy human individuals. The rearrangement uses TRBV7-9 and TRBJ1-2, with TRBD1 as a possible D gene (6 bases). Material: naive CD8+ T cells sorted from blood. The receptor was derived from a young man in good health. Here the CDR3 DNA reads TGTGCCAGCAGCCCGAGGACAGTGCCTAGCTATGGCTACACCTTC. Translation: CASSPRTVPSYGYTF.